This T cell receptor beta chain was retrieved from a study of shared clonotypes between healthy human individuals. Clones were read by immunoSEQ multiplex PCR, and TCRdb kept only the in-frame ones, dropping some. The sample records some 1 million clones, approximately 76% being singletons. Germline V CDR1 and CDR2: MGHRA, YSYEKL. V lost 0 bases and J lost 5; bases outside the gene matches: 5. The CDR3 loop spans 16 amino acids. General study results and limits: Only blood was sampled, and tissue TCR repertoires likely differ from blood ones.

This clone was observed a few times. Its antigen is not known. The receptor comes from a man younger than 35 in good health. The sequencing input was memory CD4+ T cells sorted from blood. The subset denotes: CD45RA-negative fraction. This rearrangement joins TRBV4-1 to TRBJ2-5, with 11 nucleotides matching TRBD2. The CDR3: CASSQETSGSSETQYF. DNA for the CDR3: TGCGCCAGCAGCCAAGAAACTAGCGGGAGTAGTGAGACCCAGTACTTC.